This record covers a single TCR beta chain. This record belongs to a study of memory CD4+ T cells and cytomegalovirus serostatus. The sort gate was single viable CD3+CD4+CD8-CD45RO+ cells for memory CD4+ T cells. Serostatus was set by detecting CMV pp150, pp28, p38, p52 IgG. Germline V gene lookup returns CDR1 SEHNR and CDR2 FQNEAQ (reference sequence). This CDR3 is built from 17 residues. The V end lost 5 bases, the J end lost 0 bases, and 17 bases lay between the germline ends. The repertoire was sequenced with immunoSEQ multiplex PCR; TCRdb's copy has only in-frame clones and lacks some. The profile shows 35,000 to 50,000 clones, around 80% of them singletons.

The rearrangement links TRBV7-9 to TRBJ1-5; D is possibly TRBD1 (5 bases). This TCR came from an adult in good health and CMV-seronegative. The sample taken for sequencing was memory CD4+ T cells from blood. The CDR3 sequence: CASSLEDRLLSNQPQHF. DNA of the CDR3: TGTGCCAGCAGCCTAGAAGACAGACTCCTTAGCAATCAGCCCCAGCATTTT.